The clone carrying this T cell receptor (beta chain) was recorded at least ten times. Its antigen is unidentified. The data are from a study of T cells in Graves' hyperthyroidism and ophthalmopathy. RNA transcripts yielded amplified TCR beta CDR3 regions. TCR CDR3 underwent first-round RT-PCR with the HTBI primer set. TCRdb re-derived calls from the multiplex PCR reads in MiXCR, one entry per CDR3 protein. Among some 200,000 distinct CDR3 sequences listed, about a sixth were seen once. In germline, CDR1 is SNHLY, CDR2 FYNNEI. The CDR3 totals 11 residues. Trimming left V 6 bases short and J 9 bases short, with 9 bases between. Study-level points and caveats: Among thyroid clonotypes expanded above 0.001, most also appeared in blood.

Fresh peripheral blood, 10 ml, was the source of the PBMCs. This rearrangement joins TRBV2 to TRBJ2-1; no clear D. Material for sequencing was blood. The receptor was derived from a middle-aged man with Graves' hyperthyroidism. CDR3 in amino acids: CASRADLEQFF. The CDR3 DNA reads as TGTGCCAGCAGGGCGGACCTTGAGCAGTTCTTC.